The 25 T cell receptor beta chains listed next were all sequenced from one sample in a study of T cell clonotyping in hematopoietic cell transplantation. Documented time point: recipient sample about 28 days before transplant, after cytoreduction. Some clones are missing from TCRdb's copy, which holds only in-frame ones; the method was immunoSEQ multiplex PCR. The sample lists some 29,000 clones, around 82% occurring once. The sequencing used peripheral blood mononuclear cells, collected before stem cell transplant. These receptors were obtained from a middle-aged man with acute myeloid leukemia. Some clones in this sample may be carry-over from other donors' samples.

The chain uses TRBV6-5 and TRBJ1-3; the D is unclear. This CDR3 is built from 15 residues. Deletions cut 2 bases from V and 0 bases from J, with 8 bases between. CDR1 is MNHEY and CDR2 is SVGAGI in the germline V gene. The CDR3 loop is CASSYRGFSGNTIYF. In DNA, the CDR3 is TGTGCCAGCAGTTACAGAGGCTTCTCTGGAAACACCATATATTTT.

This chain links TRBV30 with TRBJ1-5; weak D call: TRBD1 (5 bases). Trimming removed 2 bases from V and 3 bases from J, with 8 bases in between. Germline lookup yields CDR1 GTSNPN and CDR2 SVGIG (reference sequence). This CDR3 comprises 13 residues. CDR3 bases: TGTGCCTGGAGTTCGGGGCTCAATCAGCCCCAGCATTTT. Encoded protein: CAWSSGLNQPQHF.

This clone showed up just once. The chain joins TRBV4-1 to TRBJ1-4; 7 positions agree with TRBD1. Germline loops: CDR1 MGHRA, CDR2 YSYEKL. The length of the CDR3 is 15 residues. The V and J ends lost 0 bases and 5 bases, in that order; junction bases with no gene match: 3. The chain's CDR3 is CASSQDRGVNEKLFF. As DNA, the CDR3 is TGCGCCAGCAGCCAAGACAGGGGGGTGAATGAAAAACTGTTTTTT.

The CDR3 DNA reads TGTGCCAGCAGGCATGGAAGTGGTCGGAACACCGGGGAGCTGTTTTTT. Residues: CASRHGSGRNTGELFF. The chain uses TRBV6-6 and TRBJ2-2; D unresolved. The CDR3 totals 16 residues. The V gene's germline CDR1 is MNHNY and CDR2 SVGAGI (reference sequence). The V end lost 6 bases, the J end lost 1 base, and 15 bases lay between the germline ends.

The chain joins TRBV10-3 to TRBJ1-1; 7 bases are a match to TRBD1. J lost 6 bases, V lost 10 bases, and 5 bases had no gene match. Germline V gene lookup returns CDR1 ENHRY and CDR2 SYGVKD. The CDR3 sequence is 11 residues long. The CDR3 DNA follows: TGTGCCACCAGGACAGGCCCTGAAGCTTTCTTT. The encoded protein is CATRTGPEAFF.

This chain uses TRBV7-2 with TRBJ1-1; 7 bases are shared with TRBD1. Germline values: CDR1 SGHTA, CDR2 FQGNSA. The CDR3 is 13 residues long. Germline trimming cut 5 bases from V and 5 bases from J; bases unmatched to any gene: 5. CDR3 region: CASSAGGNTEAFF. As DNA, the CDR3 is TGTGCCAGCAGCGCAGGGGGGAATACTGAAGCTTTCTTT.

The rearrangement joins TRBV5-1 to TRBJ2-7; TRBD1 agrees at 8 bases. The germline gives CDR1 SGHRS, CDR2 YFSETQ. V trimming: 4 bases; J trimming: 2 bases; junction bases outside the gene matches: 5. The CDR3 totals 14 residues. This chain's CDR3 is CASSHDRGPYEQYF. The CDR3 bases are TGCGCCAGCAGCCATGACAGGGGTCCCTACGAGCAGTACTTC.

The chain joins TRBV7-2 to TRBJ1-2; D perhaps matches TRBD1 (5 bases). Germline V gives CDR1 SGHTA, CDR2 FQGNSA. V gave up 5 bases and J gave up 5 bases, with 12 bases separating them. The CDR3 covers 13 residues. The CDR3 DNA reads TGTGCCAGCAGCCCGGGCCCAGGGTATGGCTACACCTTC. This codes for CASSPGPGYGYTF.

This chain links TRBV19 with TRBJ2-2; D call uncertain. The germline CDR1 and CDR2 sequences are LNHDA and SQIVND (reference sequence). The V and J ends lost 0 bases and 5 bases respectively, with 1 base between them. The CDR3 consists of 12 residues. In nucleotides, the CDR3 is TGTGCCAGTAGTATAGAGACCGGGGAGCTGTTTTTT. Its translation: CASSIETGELFF.

The chain carries TRBV6-5 and TRBJ2-2; D assignment may be TRBD1 or TRBD2 (5 bases each). There are 15 residues in the CDR3. Per the germline V gene, CDR1 is MNHEY and CDR2 is SVGAGI. V was clipped by 2 bases and J by 5 bases, with 12 bases between them. CDR3: CASSYGRGKTGELFF. The CDR3 nucleotides read TGTGCCAGCAGTTACGGTCGGGGCAAAACCGGGGAGCTGTTTTTT.

The V gene is TRBV11-3, the J gene TRBJ2-3; TRBD2 matches at 14 bases. The CDR3 covers 18 residues. Germline trimming cut 5 bases from V and 0 bases from J; bases unmatched to any gene: 7. Germline V CDR1 and CDR2: SGHNT, YENEEA. The CDR3 sequence: CASSLGTSGSWSTDTQYF. The CDR3 nucleotides are TGTGCCAGCAGCCTCGGGACTAGCGGGAGTTGGAGCACAGATACGCAGTATTTT.

This clone was recorded only once. The chain uses TRBV14 and TRBJ1-2, with unresolved D. The germline V gene encodes CDR1 SGHDN and CDR2 FVKESK. V was trimmed by 5 bases and J by 5 bases, leaving 12 bases between them. CDR3 length equals 13 residues. The CDR3 is CASSDKGSYGYTF. The DNA of the CDR3 is TGTGCCAGCAGCGATAAAGGAAGTTATGGCTACACCTTC.

The chain combines TRBV7-2 with TRBJ2-7, with TRBD2 matching over 12 bases. CDR1 and CDR2 (germline): SGHTA, FQGNSA. This CDR3 has 15 residues. V was clipped by 5 bases and J by 3 bases; unmatched bases: 5. Here the CDR3 reads CASSTTSGGSYEQYF. Here the CDR3 DNA reads TGTGCCAGCAGCACAACTAGCGGGGGGAGCTACGAGCAGTACTTC. Variable domain in full (rest from reference TRBV7-2 and TRBJ2-7): GAGVSQSPSNKVTEKGKDVELRCDPISGHTALYWYRQSLGQGLEFLIYFQGNSAPDKSGLPSDRFSAERTGGSVSTLTIQRTQQEDSAVYLCASSTTSGGSYEQYFGPGTRLTVT.

The CDR3, as DNA: TGTGCCTGGAGTGGGGGCCGACTAGCGGGAAGTTACAATGAGCAGTTCTTC. It codes for CAWSGGRLAGSYNEQFF. This chain links TRBV30 with TRBJ2-1; TRBD2 matches at 11 bases. Per the germline V gene, CDR1 is GTSNPN and CDR2 is SVGIG (reference sequence). The CDR3 is 17 amino acids. V gave up 1 base and J gave up 4 bases; unmatched junction bases: 9.

This chain links TRBV6-1 with TRBJ2-5, with 14 nucleotides matching TRBD2. V shed 1 base and J 5 bases; nucleotides not matched to a gene: 6. The CDR3 sequence is 17 residues long. Germline CDR1 is MNHNS and CDR2 is SASEGT. The CDR3 protein is CASSEGGLAGVRETQYF. For the CDR3, the DNA is TGTGCCAGCAGTGAAGGGGGACTAGCGGGAGTAAGGGAGACCCAGTACTTC.

The rearrangement uses TRBV19 and TRBJ2-7; TRBD1 agrees at 8 bases. There are 15 residues in the CDR3. CDR1 LNHDA and CDR2 SQIVND come from the germline V gene (reference sequence). V trimming: 0 bases; J trimming: 2 bases; junction bases outside the gene matches: 3. DNA for the CDR3: TGTGCCAGTAGTATAGACTCGACAGGGGCCTACGAGCAGTACTTC. Translating it yields CASSIDSTGAYEQYF.

The V and J genes are TRBV15 and TRBJ1-4, with 8 positions matching TRBD1. CDR1 and CDR2 (germline): LNHNV, YYDKDF (reference sequence). There are 18 residues in the CDR3. V trimming: 3 bases; J trimming: 1 base; junction bases outside the gene matches: 10. CDR3 sequence: CATSSPPGGGQTNEKLFF. The CDR3 DNA sequence: TGTGCCACCAGCAGTCCCCCAGGGGGCGGGCAAACTAATGAAAAACTGTTTTTT.

The V and J genes are TRBV6-5 and TRBJ1-5, with unresolved D. Germline loops: CDR1 MNHEY, CDR2 SVGAGI. The CDR3 runs 15 residues. V was trimmed by 0 bases and J by 5 bases, leaving 11 bases between them. As DNA, the CDR3 is TGTGCCAGCAGTTACTCTTTGGCCGGGGATCAGCCCCAGCATTTT. It encodes CASSYSLAGDQPQHF.

This clone was seen only a few times. The V call is TRBV11-1, the J call TRBJ2-1; perhaps TRBD2 as D (6 bases). The germline CDR1 and CDR2 sequences are SGHAT and FQDESV (reference sequence). V lost 8 bases and J lost 8, with 19 bases in between. This CDR3 comprises 14 residues. The CDR3 protein is CASGSRDSGHEQFF. The CDR3 bases are TGTGCCAGCGGATCACGGGACTCAGGACATGAGCAGTTCTTC.

DNA for the CDR3: TGTGCCATCAGCGGGGGACAGGGTATTTCCTACGAGCAGTACTTC. This sequence encodes CAISGGQGISYEQYF. The V gene is TRBV10-3, the J gene TRBJ2-7; 9 bases agree with TRBD1. Trimming at V came to 6 bases and at J to 1 base, leaving 7 bases not matched to a gene. This CDR3 spans 15 amino acids. Per the germline V gene, CDR1 is ENHRY and CDR2 is SYGVKD.

The V call is TRBV6-4, the J call TRBJ1-2, with 9 bases fitting TRBD1. The CDR3 loop spans 13 amino acids. Germline V gene sequence: CDR1 MRHNA, CDR2 SNTAGT. J gave up 7 bases and V 3 bases, and 3 bases lay outside the gene matches. CDR3 residues: CASSDPGQGGYTF. The CDR3 nucleotides read TGTGCCAGCAGTGATCCGGGACAGGGTGGCTACACCTTC.

The genes are TRBV30 and TRBJ2-1; D gene unclear. This CDR3 spans 13 amino acids. Trimming shortened V by 3 bases and J by 0 bases, and 6 bases separated the two germline ends. The V gene's germline CDR1 is GTSNPN and CDR2 SVGIG (reference sequence). The DNA of the CDR3 is TGTGCCTGGAGCCAGAGCTCCTACAATGAGCAGTTCTTC. It translates to CAWSQSSYNEQFF.

The chain has TRBV2 and TRBJ1-1; 10 bases are shared with TRBD1. With 6 bases clipped from V and 6 bases from J, the junction kept 4 bases outside the gene matches. CDR1 and CDR2 from the germline V gene are SNHLY and FYNNEI. The CDR3 spans 13 residues. CDR3: CASRPGQGSEAFF. The CDR3 bases are TGTGCCAGCAGACCGGGACAGGGGTCTGAAGCTTTCTTT. The complete variable domain, with remaining parts taken from reference TRBV2 and TRBJ1-1, reads EPEVTQTPSHQVTQMGQEVILRCVPISNHLYFYWYRQILGQKVEFLVSFYNNEISEKSEIFDDQFSVERPDGSNFTLKIRSTKLEDSAMYFCASRPGQGSEAFFGQGTRLTVV.

The chain links TRBV29-1 to TRBJ2-3, with a tentative D call TRBD1 (5 bases). Germline CDR1 is SQVTM and CDR2 is ANQGSEA. The CDR3 loop spans 13 amino acids. Trimming cost V 4 bases and J 6 bases, with 14 bases left between them. Here the CDR3 reads CSVGPVGPDTQYF. The CDR3, as DNA: TGCAGCGTTGGCCCCGTGGGGCCGGATACGCAGTATTTT.

The chain is built from TRBV4-2 and TRBJ1-5; D is undetermined. CDR3 length equals 14 residues. V was pared by 3 bases and J by 4 bases, with 10 bases between. Germline V gene lookup returns CDR1 LGHNA and CDR2 YNFKEQ. The CDR3 DNA reads as TGTGCCAGCAGCCACTCTCAGCCTAATCAGCCCCAGCATTTT. Its translation: CASSHSQPNQPQHF.